These 10 T cell receptor beta chains share one sample of origin, sequenced in a study of blood T cell repertoires in COVID-19. Clones were read by immunoSEQ multiplex PCR, and TCRdb kept only the in-frame ones, dropping some. The sample carries approximately 170,000 clones, approximately 87% recorded once. Material for sequencing was peripheral blood. Receptor source: a woman aged 55-75 years with COVID-19, enrolled during active disease.

The chain employs TRBV6-5 and TRBJ2-7, with 11 bases fitting TRBD1. The ends lost 4 bases at V and 4 bases at J; junction bases unmatched: 3. CDR3 length equals 14 residues. CDR1 is MNHEY and CDR2 is SVGAGI in the germline V gene. The CDR3: CASSWDRGYYEQYF. CDR3 DNA: TGTGCCAGCAGTTGGGACAGGGGGTATTACGAGCAGTACTTC.

CDR3 coding DNA: TGCAGTGCTAGTTATGGATTCTCGGGACTAGAACAAGAGACCCAGTACTTC. Translation: CSASYGFSGLEQETQYF. The rearrangement links TRBV20-1 to TRBJ2-5; 8 positions agree with TRBD2. The germline V gene encodes CDR1 DFQATT and CDR2 SNEGSKA (reference sequence). The CDR3 extends over 17 amino acids. The V gene end was trimmed by 3 bases and the J gene end by 2 bases; junction bases not matched to a gene: 14.

A word on this clone: Other DNA sequences in the sample encode the same CDR3. The chain links TRBV6-5 to TRBJ2-1, with D uncertain. This CDR3 spans 11 amino acids. The germline V and J ends were trimmed by 3 bases and 8 bases, with 5 bases remaining between them. Germline V CDR1 and CDR2: MNHEY, SVGAGI. The CDR3 DNA follows: TGTGCCAGCAGTTATGTCGATGAGCAGTTCTTC. Amino acid sequence: CASSYVDEQFF.

J is TRBJ2-7 and V is TRBV5-1; possible D gene TRBD2, 5 bases. The CDR3 contains 14 residues. CDR1 is SGHRS, CDR2 YFSETQ, per germline. V was clipped by 6 bases and J by 2 bases, with 15 bases between them. Here the CDR3 reads CASTRVDGTYEQYF. Written as DNA, the CDR3 is TGCGCCAGCACCCGAGTAGACGGGACCTACGAGCAGTACTTC.

The rearrangement uses TRBV6-4 and TRBJ1-2; D is undetermined. This CDR3 is 14 amino acids long. The germline V and J ends were trimmed by 0 bases and 7 bases, with 12 bases remaining between them. CDR1 and CDR2 (germline): MRHNA, SNTAGT. This CDR3 reads CASSDSGRSGGYTF. The DNA for the CDR3 is TGTGCCAGCAGTGACTCCGGGAGATCAGGTGGCTACACCTTC.

This rearrangement joins TRBV27 to TRBJ1-2; 7 bases agree with TRBD1. CDR3 length: 14 amino acids. V lost 2 bases to trimming and J lost 4 bases; unmatched junction nucleotides: 4. Germline loops: CDR1 MNHEY, CDR2 SMNVEV (reference sequence). The CDR3 sequence is CASSLNRGVYGYTF. CDR3 DNA sequence: TGTGCCAGCAGTTTAAACAGGGGCGTCTATGGCTACACCTTC.

This clone was counted only a few times. V and J are TRBV18 and TRBJ2-7, with 10 bases matching TRBD2. V was pared by 2 bases and J by 1 base, with 8 bases of the junction left unmatched. CDR1 is KGHSH, CDR2 LQKENI, per germline. This CDR3 spans 17 amino acids. CDR3 sequence reads: CASSPGLAGDLSYEQYF. Written as DNA, the CDR3 is TGTGCCAGCTCACCAGGCCTAGCGGGGGACCTTTCCTACGAGCAGTACTTC.

The CDR3 region has the DNA TGTGCCAGCAGCTACTTCGGGACAGGGTCCTACGAGCAGTACTTC. It specifies CASSYFGTGSYEQYF. The J gene is TRBJ2-7, the V gene TRBV5-8; 9 nucleotides align to TRBD1. V shed 3 bases, J shed 1 base, and the junction held 5 bases outside the gene matches. Germline loops: CDR1 SGHTS, CDR2 YDEGEE. The CDR3 extends over 15 amino acids.

The rearrangement links TRBV7-9 to TRBJ1-1, with 7 nucleotides matching TRBD1. This CDR3 is built from 12 residues. The V segment lost 5 bases and the J segment 5 bases; nucleotides outside the gene matches: 2. Germline V CDR1 and CDR2: SEHNR, FQNEAQ (reference sequence). The CDR3: CASSGQVTEAFF. CDR3 DNA sequence: TGTGCCAGCAGCGGACAGGTTACTGAAGCTTTCTTT.

This chain uses TRBV15 with TRBJ2-1, with D possibly being TRBD2 (6 bases). The V end lost 4 bases, the J end lost 4 bases, and 23 bases lay between the germline ends. This CDR3 has 18 residues. The germline V gene encodes CDR1 LNHNV and CDR2 YYDKDF (reference sequence). The CDR3 DNA sequence: TGTGCCACCAGCAATAGCGGCCACGCCAGGGTTCTGTACAATGAGCAGTTCTTC. Translated, it gives CATSNSGHARVLYNEQFF. The entire variable domain, with the rest obtained from reference TRBV15 and TRBJ2-1, is as follows: DAMVIQNPRYQVTQFGKPVTLSCSQTLNHNVMYWYQQKSSQAPKLLFHYYDKDFNNEADTPDNFQSRRPNTSFCFLDIRSPGLGDTAMYLCATSNSGHARVLYNEQFFGPGTRLTVL.